This TCR beta chain was recorded in a study of molecular identifiers for immune sequencing clone quantification. Study results and limitations: Detecting spiked Jurkat TCR RNA from one cell among about a million naive cells was reportedly possible.

The length of the CDR3 is 14 residues. V trimming: 5 bases; J trimming: 3 bases; junction bases outside the gene matches: 10. The germline V gene has CDR1 SQVTM and CDR2 ANQGSEA. One entry per CDR3 protein, called by TCRdb with MiXCR from the PCR reads. The repertoire holds fewer than 45,000 distinct CDR3 sequences, with around 20% as singletons. This clonotype was seen at least ten times. Its target is unknown. The V call is TRBV29-1, the J call TRBJ2-7; 7 bases match TRBD2. Sequencing was performed on naive CD8+ T cells from blood, with Jurkat cell RNA spiked in. Sample subset: FACS-sorted CD8+CD4-CCR7+CD45RA+ naive T cells. The source of this sequence is a human donor in good health. Some libraries in this study had Jurkat cell RNA spiked in. The CDR3 sequence: CSVSSGEGNYEQYF. The CDR3 coding sequence is TGCAGCGTTTCAAGCGGGGAAGGAAACTACGAGCAGTACTTC.